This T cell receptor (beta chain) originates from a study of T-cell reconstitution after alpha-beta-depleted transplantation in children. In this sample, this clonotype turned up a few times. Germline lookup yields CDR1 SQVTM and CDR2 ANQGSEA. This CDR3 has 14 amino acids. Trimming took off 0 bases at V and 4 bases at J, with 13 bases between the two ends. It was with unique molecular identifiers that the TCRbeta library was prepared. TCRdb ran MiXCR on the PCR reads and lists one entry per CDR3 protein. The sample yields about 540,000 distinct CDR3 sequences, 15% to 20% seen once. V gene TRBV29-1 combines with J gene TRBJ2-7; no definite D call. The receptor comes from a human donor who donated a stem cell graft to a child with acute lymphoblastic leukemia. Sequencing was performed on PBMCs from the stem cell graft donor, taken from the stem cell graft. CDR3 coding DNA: TGCAGCGTTGAAGATCCCGTTAAGCCGTACGAGCAGTACTTC. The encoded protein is CSVEDPVKPYEQYF.